The sequence of this T cell receptor beta chain was determined in a study of blood T cell repertoires in COVID-19. Across the study: Acute-phase and convalescent COVID-19 samples originated in the United States, Italy and Spain. T cells, B-cell-depleted T cells, or PBMCs provided the cDNA or gDNA that served as material.

This clone showed up just a few times. V lost 2 bases and J lost 2, with 10 bases in between. From germline, CDR1 is KGHDR and CDR2 SFDVKD. CDR3 length: 15 residues. Method: immunoSEQ multiplex PCR; TCRdb's copy keeps in-frame clones and lacks some. Seen here are roughly 190,000 clones, 86% observed once, and the top ten hold approximately 3.5%. The clonotype was recovered from a man in his 70s with acute or convalescent COVID-19. The rearrangement joins TRBV24-1 to TRBJ2-3; D is uncertain. Sequences were obtained from peripheral blood. The CDR3 loop reads CATSDSADTTDTQYF. The CDR3 nucleotides read TGTGCCACCAGTGATTCGGCGGATACCACAGATACGCAGTATTTT.